This entry features one T cell receptor (beta chain) sequence. This clone's antigen is unknown. Base qualities were left out, and no much larger clone turns up one base away. This entry belongs to a study of CD8 T cells in Susac syndrome (dated by TCRdb to between 2018 and 2021). Looking at the study overall: Repertoire sequencing was used to test whether CD8+ T cell activation and differentiation in Susac syndrome was antigen driven. The study compared CD8+ T cell repertoire clonality among roughly eleven healthy donors, 14 Susac syndrome patients and fewer than 19 multiple sclerosis patients.

Paper-wide results and their limitations: The number of individuals in the TCR sequencing and HLA analysis was recognized as being relatively small.

Peripheral blood CD8+ and CD4+ T cells from healthy donors, Susac syndrome patients and multiple sclerosis patients were profiled by high-throughput TCR beta sequencing. Treatment-naive patients with stable or active relapsing-remitting disease fulfilling revised McDonald criteria were used as multiple sclerosis controls. CD8+ TEMRA cells were enriched by FACS, while bulk CD8+ and CD4+ T cells were purified by magnetic negative isolation. Blood was collected in EDTA tubes and processed within 24 hours, with PBMCs isolated through density gradient centrifugation. PBMCs destined for TCR sequencing were cryopreserved in liquid nitrogen and later thawed in a 37 °C water bath. The sorted or isolated CD4+, CD8+ and CD8+ TEMRA cells had a purity of 90% or higher. Including the terminal cysteine and phenylalanine, the CDR3 comprises 13 residues. Of all the DNA, just the CDR3 is kept, 39 bases in frame from base 1. V lost 6 bases and J lost 4 bases; the stretch between them is 12 bases long. The germline V gene gives CDR1 as SNHLY and CDR2 as FYNNEI.

RNA was extracted using the RNeasy kit, and about 0.5 to 1 ug of the RNA was reverse transcribed with random hexamers. TCR beta CDR3 regions were amplified with the immunoSEQ multiplex PCR assay covering 54 Vbeta and 13 Jbeta segments. To correct PCR amplification bias, a synthetic template baseline was used for both primer optimization and computational correction. The paper's processing steps were these. Reads were assigned to V, D and J genes according to IMGT and analyzed in immunoSEQ Analyzer, with only productive sequences retained. Clonality was computed as one minus Shannon entropy normalized by log2 of the number of productive unique sequences. For each patient and control, public and private clones were evaluated among the 100 most prevalent clones. Clones were defined as Susac-specific if absent from the healthy and MS cohorts, from around 1,100 published viral clones and from other ImmuneACCESS disease sequences. Using fastp at Q25 and MiXCR, TCRdb reprocessed the public reads and kept productive beta chains. Rows merge per CDR3 protein into single entries with the most common DNA and genes. The V and J calls were determined by TCRdb, not by the authors. This sample gives around 80,000 distinct CDR3 sequences in total; 91% of them show up just once. Together, the top ten hold just over 0.5% of the sample.

Sequencing was done on a sample of CD8+ T cells from PBMCs. This sequence was found in a human donor with multiple sclerosis. Recombination connected TRBV2 to TRBJ1-2; the D gene cannot be resolved reliably. Here is the DNA: TGTGCCAGCAGGGGTCCAACTTTCTATGGCTACACCTTC. This codes for CASRGPTFYGYTF. The full variable domain, completed from the reference TRBV2 and TRBJ1-2 proteins outside the CDR3, reads EPEVTQTPSHQVTQMGQEVILRCVPISNHLYFYWYRQILGQKVEFLVSFYNNEISEKSEIFDDQFSVERPDGSNFTLKIRSTKLEDSAMYFCASRGPTFYGYTFGSGTRLTVV.